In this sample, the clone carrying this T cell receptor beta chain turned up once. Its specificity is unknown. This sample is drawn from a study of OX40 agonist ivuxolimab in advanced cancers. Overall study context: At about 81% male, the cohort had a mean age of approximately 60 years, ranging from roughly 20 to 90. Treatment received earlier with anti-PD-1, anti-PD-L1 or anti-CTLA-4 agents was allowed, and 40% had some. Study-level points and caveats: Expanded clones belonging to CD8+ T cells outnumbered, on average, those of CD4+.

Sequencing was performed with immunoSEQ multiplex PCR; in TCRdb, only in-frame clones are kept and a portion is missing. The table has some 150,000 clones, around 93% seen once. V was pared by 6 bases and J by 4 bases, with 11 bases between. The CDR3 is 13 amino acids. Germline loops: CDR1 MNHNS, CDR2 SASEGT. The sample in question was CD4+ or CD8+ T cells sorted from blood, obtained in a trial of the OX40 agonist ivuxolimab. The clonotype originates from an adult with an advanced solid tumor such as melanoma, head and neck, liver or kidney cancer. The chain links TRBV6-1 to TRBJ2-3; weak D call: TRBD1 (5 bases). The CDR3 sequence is CASSLQDPDTQYF. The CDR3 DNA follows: TGTGCCAGCAGCTTACAGGATCCAGATACGCAGTATTTT.